One sample yielded the 24 T cell receptor beta chains listed below, sequenced in a study of identical twins. TCRdb re-called the 5' RACE reads with MiXCR, one entry per CDR3 protein. The sample contains 500,000 to 650,000 distinct CDR3 sequences, roughly 7.2% of which appear only once. These data were likewise used in another study, on yellow fever vaccine responses in identical twins.

Sequencing was done on a sample of PBMCs. These receptors all stem from a woman aged 18-35 years in good health.

This clonotype showed up many times. The genes are TRBV7-2 and TRBJ2-7; 8 nucleotides match TRBD1. The CDR3 spans 14 residues. The V gene end was trimmed by 5 bases and the J gene end by 2 bases; junction bases not matched to a gene: 5. Germline values: CDR1 SGHTA, CDR2 FQGNSA. The DNA for the CDR3 is TGTGCCAGCAGCCACGGACAGGGAACCTACGAGCAGTACTTC. Protein sequence: CASSHGQGTYEQYF.

The chain uses TRBV7-6 and TRBJ1-5; a possible D gene is TRBD1 (5 bases). This CDR3 has 15 residues. Trimming pared 0 bases from V and 4 bases from J, leaving 10 bases between. CDR1 SGHVS and CDR2 FNYEAQ come from the germline V gene. In nucleotides, the CDR3 is TGTGCCAGCAGCTTAGCGTCAGAGGGGAATCAGCCCCAGCATTTT. This translates into CASSLASEGNQPQHF. Drawing the rest from reference TRBV7-6 and TRBJ1-5, the complete variable domain is GAGVSQSPRYKVTKRGQDVALRCDPISGHVSLYWYRQALGQGPEFLTYFNYEAQQDKSGLPNDRFSAERPEGSISTLTIQRTEQRDSAMYRCASSLASEGNQPQHFGDGTRLSIL.

This clonotype was recorded at least ten times. The V gene is TRBV27, the J gene TRBJ2-7; 8 bases fit TRBD1. V lost 6 bases and J lost 7; bases outside the gene matches: 8. The germline V gene encodes CDR1 MNHEY and CDR2 SMNVEV (reference sequence). The CDR3 loop spans 13 amino acids. The CDR3 sequence is CASSQDRVSEQYF. DNA for the CDR3: TGTGCCAGCAGCCAGGACAGGGTGAGTGAGCAGTACTTC.

This clonotype showed up just a few times. The chain couples TRBV7-9 to TRBJ1-1, with a tentative D call TRBD1 (6 bases). CDR1 and CDR2 from the germline V gene are SEHNR and FQNEAQ (reference sequence). The CDR3 is 14 residues long. With 4 bases removed from V and 5 bases from J, the gap between germline ends came to 14 bases. This CDR3 reads CASSSGQMGTEAFF. The CDR3 region has the DNA TGTGCCAGCAGCTCCGGACAGATGGGTACTGAAGCTTTCTTT.

In DNA form, the CDR3 reads TGTGCCAGCAGCCGCGGGACTCTGTCCGGGGAGCTGTTTTTT. It is translated as CASSRGTLSGELFF. The V gene is TRBV3-1, the J gene TRBJ2-2, with D perhaps matching TRBD2 (6 bases). Trimming removed 4 bases at V and 6 bases at J, with 12 bases between. The CDR3 sequence is 14 residues long. Germline values: CDR1 LGHDT, CDR2 YNNKEL (reference sequence).

This clonotype has a handful of counts. The V call is TRBV20-1, the J call TRBJ1-1; 8 nucleotides match TRBD1. Trimming removed 6 bases from V and 4 bases from J; junction bases left unmatched: 7. Germline V gives CDR1 DFQATT, CDR2 SNEGSKA (reference sequence). The CDR3 consists of 13 residues. The CDR3 bases are TGCAGTGCGTTCAGGACAGGGCGCACTGAAGCTTTCTTT. Translated: CSAFRTGRTEAFF.

This clonotype has at least ten counts. V and J are TRBV12-3 or TRBV12-4 and TRBJ2-2; possibly TRBD1 or TRBD2 for D (5 bases each). This CDR3 comprises 12 residues. V was trimmed by 2 bases and J by 14 bases, leaving 12 bases between them. The CDR3 DNA follows: TGTGCCAGCAGTTTACGAAGGGGAGAACTGTTTTTT. Translation: CASSLRRGELFF.

This clonotype was seen ten or more times. This sequence joins TRBV5-1 and TRBJ2-2, with D uncertain. The CDR3 covers 12 residues. V was trimmed by 3 bases and J by 7 bases, leaving 7 bases between them. Looked up from germline, CDR1 is SGHRS and CDR2 is YFSETQ. The DNA for the CDR3 is TGCGCCAGCAGCTCCACCGTCGGGGAGCTGTTTTTT. It encodes CASSSTVGELFF.

This clonotype was seen repeatedly, ten times or more. The chain recombines TRBV7-7 with TRBJ2-1, with 10 bases aligning to TRBD2. There are 18 residues in the CDR3. The germline CDR1 and CDR2 sequences are SSHAT and FNYEAQ (reference sequence). V gave up 1 base and J gave up 6 bases; unmatched junction bases: 12. The DNA for the CDR3 is TGTGCCAGCAGCTTAGGCGGCTTCGGCAGCGGGAGGGGCAATGAGCAGTTCTTC. As protein: CASSLGGFGSGRGNEQFF.

This clonotype was seen many times. The chain employs TRBV11-1 and TRBJ2-5, with a possible D match to TRBD2 (7 bases). Looked up from germline, CDR1 is SGHAT and CDR2 is FQDESV (reference sequence). CDR3 length equals 15 residues. Trimming removed 5 bases at V and 5 bases at J, with 18 bases between. The CDR3 DNA reads as TGTGCCAGCAGCCCCGCCGGGGGCGGGAGTGAGACCCAGTACTTC. It is translated as CASSPAGGGSETQYF.

At least ten counts were recorded for this clonotype. The chain employs TRBV6-5 and TRBJ2-7, with 7 bases aligning to TRBD1. Germline V gene sequence: CDR1 MNHEY, CDR2 SVGAGI. The ends lost 2 bases at V and 2 bases at J; junction bases unmatched: 6. The CDR3 covers 15 residues. CDR3 loop: CASSYGRQGTYEQYF. The CDR3 bases are TGTGCCAGCAGTTACGGGAGACAGGGAACCTACGAGCAGTACTTC.

This clonotype was counted a few times. The gene calls are TRBV5-1 and TRBJ2-5, with TRBD2 matching over 8 bases. Germline V gene data show CDR1 as SGHRS and CDR2 as YFSETQ. This CDR3 has 14 amino acids. V was pared by 4 bases and J by 4 bases, with 6 bases of the junction left unmatched. The CDR3 reads CASSPGGRGETQYF. In nucleotides, the CDR3 is TGCGCCAGCAGCCCGGGGGGGCGTGGAGAGACCCAGTACTTC.

This clonotype was picked up a small number of times. The rearrangement uses TRBV29-1 and TRBJ2-2; unclear D gene. Per germline, CDR1 SQVTM and CDR2 ANQGSEA. The CDR3 covers 11 residues. Trimming cost V 7 bases and J 5 bases, with 8 bases left between them. CDR3 region: CSATSTGELFF. DNA for the CDR3: TGCAGCGCGACTTCAACCGGGGAGCTGTTTTTT.

The rearrangement uses TRBV9 and TRBJ1-1, with 9 bases fitting TRBD1. There are 14 residues in the CDR3. Germline lookup yields CDR1 SGDLS and CDR2 YYNGEE. V gave up 6 bases and J gave up 1 base; unmatched junction bases: 4. CDR3 region: CASKMGQGNTEAFF. The CDR3 nucleotides read TGTGCCAGCAAGATGGGACAGGGGAACACTGAAGCTTTCTTT.

At least ten counts were recorded for this clonotype. This chain joins TRBV7-8 and TRBJ2-7; D call uncertain. This CDR3 is 14 amino acids long. Trimming removed 1 base at V and 4 bases at J, with 11 bases between. Germline CDR1 is SGHVS and CDR2 is FQNEAQ. CDR3 region: CASSLGTDLYEQYV. In DNA, the CDR3 is TGTGCCAGCAGCTTAGGTACGGACCTGTACGAGCAGTACGTC.

This clonotype was seen at least ten times. The chain recombines TRBV12-3 or TRBV12-4 with TRBJ1-2; D gene ambiguous. CDR3 size: 14 residues. V gave up 7 bases and J gave up 4 bases, with 16 bases separating them. CDR3 protein: CASTPPGTSYGYTF. The CDR3 nucleotides are TGTGCCAGCACCCCCCCCGGAACCTCCTATGGCTACACCTTC.

J is TRBJ2-1 and V is TRBV3-1, with 7 bases identical to TRBD1. This CDR3 comprises 15 residues. V shed 0 bases and J 2 bases; nucleotides not matched to a gene: 1. Germline assignment: CDR1 LGHDT and CDR2 YNNKEL (reference sequence). The CDR3 is CASSQEGGPYNEQFF. In DNA, the CDR3 is TGTGCCAGCAGCCAAGAAGGGGGCCCCTACAATGAGCAGTTCTTC.

This clonotype showed up just a few times. The genes are TRBV29-1 and TRBJ2-1; the match to TRBD2 covers 7 bases. The CDR3 covers 16 residues. Germline CDR1 SQVTM, CDR2 ANQGSEA. Germline trimming cut 3 bases from V and 7 bases from J; bases unmatched to any gene: 15. The CDR3 bases are TGCAGCGTTGATCCCTCTAGAGGGAGGGGTCAAAATGAGCAGTTCTTC. The encoded protein is CSVDPSRGRGQNEQFF.

In its sample, this clonotype was seen many times. The chain couples TRBV4-1 to TRBJ2-3; 11 nucleotides align to TRBD2. Germline CDR1 MGHRA, CDR2 YSYEKL. J lost 5 bases, V lost 4 bases, and 14 bases had no gene match. The CDR3 is made up of 18 amino acids. The CDR3 region is CASSPSVAGGPLIDTQYF. For the CDR3, the DNA is TGCGCCAGCAGCCCATCCGTAGCGGGGGGGCCTCTGATAGATACGCAGTATTTT.

In this sample, this clonotype turned up many times. This chain uses TRBV5-1 with TRBJ2-3; 14 bases align to TRBD2. V was pared by 4 bases and J by 5 bases, with 3 bases of the junction left unmatched. The germline CDR1 and CDR2 sequences are SGHRS and YFSETQ. This CDR3 is built from 15 residues. This CDR3 is CASSIGTSGGDTQYF. The CDR3 DNA reads as TGCGCCAGCAGCATCGGGACTAGCGGGGGAGATACGCAGTATTTT.

This clonotype was recorded many times. The rearrangement uses TRBV12-3 or TRBV12-4 and TRBJ2-3, with D hard to call. V was trimmed by 3 bases and J by 6 bases, leaving 13 bases between them. The length of the CDR3 is 14 residues. This CDR3 reads CASSFRALDDTQYF. CDR3 DNA sequence: TGTGCCAGCAGTTTTCGGGCCCTTGACGATACGCAGTATTTT.

This clonotype showed up just a few times. The V gene is TRBV20-1, the J gene TRBJ2-3; D may be TRBD2 (6 bases). CDR1 and CDR2 (germline): DFQATT, SNEGSKA (reference sequence). The CDR3 is 13 residues long. The DNA for the CDR3 is TGCACCGCGGGGCAGGGTCGAACAGATACGCAGTATTTT. Its protein is CTAGQGRTDTQYF.

The rearrangement links TRBV6-1 to TRBJ1-4; tentatively, D is TRBD1 (5 bases). This CDR3 spans 14 amino acids. V shed 5 bases and J shed 7 bases, with 14 bases lying between them. The germline V gene has CDR1 MNHNS and CDR2 SASEGT. The CDR3 spells CASSRGLEGEKLFF. DNA for the CDR3: TGTGCCAGCAGTAGGGGTCTCGAGGGTGAAAAACTGTTTTTT.

This clonotype was detected many times. This chain links TRBV6-2 or TRBV6-3 with TRBJ1-5; D gene ambiguous. The CDR3 runs to 12 residues. Germline lookup yields CDR1 MNHEY and CDR2 SVGEGT. Trimming removed 0 bases at V and 8 bases at J, with 5 bases between. The CDR3 nucleotides read TGTGCCAGCAGTTACTCGAGGGAGCCCCAGCATTTT. It is translated as CASSYSREPQHF.